The subject of this entry is one TCR beta chain. Its antigen remains unidentified. Other nucleotide sequences in the sample specify the same CDR3. Peripheral blood came from all dose cohorts at three timepoints. These data originate in a study of OX40 agonist ivuxolimab in advanced cancers. At the level of the study: Each dose-escalation patient presented with hepatocellular carcinoma, melanoma, renal cell or head and neck cancer.

TCRdb's copy holds only in-frame clones and misses some; the assay was immunoSEQ multiplex PCR. The sample comprises about 80,000 clones, around nine tenths of which are singletons, and approximately 5% rests with the top ten. Whole-study results and caveats: In the expanded peripheral T cells, antigen specificity was never determined.

Material: CD4+ or CD8+ T cells sorted from blood, obtained in a trial of the OX40 agonist ivuxolimab. The clonotype was recovered from an adult with an advanced solid tumor such as melanoma, head and neck, liver or kidney cancer.

This CDR3 is CASSLGANEQFF. The CDR3 bases are TGTGCCAGCAGCTTAGGTGCCAATGAGCAGTTCTTC. The genes are TRBV11-3 and TRBJ2-1; D is unclear. This CDR3 has 12 residues. V was pared by 1 base and J by 6 bases, with 4 bases between. Germline V gene data show CDR1 as SGHNT and CDR2 as YENEEA.